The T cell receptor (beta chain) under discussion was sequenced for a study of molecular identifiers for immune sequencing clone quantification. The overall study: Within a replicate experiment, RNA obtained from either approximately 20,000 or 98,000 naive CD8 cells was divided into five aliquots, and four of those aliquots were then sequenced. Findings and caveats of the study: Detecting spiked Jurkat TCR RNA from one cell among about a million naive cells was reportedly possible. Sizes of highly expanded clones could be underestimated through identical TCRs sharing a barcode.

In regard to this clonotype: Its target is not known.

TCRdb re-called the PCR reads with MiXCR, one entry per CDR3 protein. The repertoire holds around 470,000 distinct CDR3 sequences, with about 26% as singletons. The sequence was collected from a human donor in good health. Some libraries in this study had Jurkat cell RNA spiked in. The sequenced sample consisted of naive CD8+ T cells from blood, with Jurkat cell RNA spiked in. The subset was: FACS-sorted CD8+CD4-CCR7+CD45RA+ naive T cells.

CDR3 amino acids: CASSQAGTGETQYF. The CDR3, as DNA: TGTGCCAGCAGCCAAGCCGGGACAGGGGAGACCCAGTACTTC. The V and J genes are TRBV3-1 and TRBJ2-5, with TRBD1 matching 9 bases. V lost 1 base, J lost 5 bases, and 2 bases stayed unmatched. The CDR3 length is 14 residues. Germline V CDR1 and CDR2: LGHDT, YNNKEL (reference sequence).